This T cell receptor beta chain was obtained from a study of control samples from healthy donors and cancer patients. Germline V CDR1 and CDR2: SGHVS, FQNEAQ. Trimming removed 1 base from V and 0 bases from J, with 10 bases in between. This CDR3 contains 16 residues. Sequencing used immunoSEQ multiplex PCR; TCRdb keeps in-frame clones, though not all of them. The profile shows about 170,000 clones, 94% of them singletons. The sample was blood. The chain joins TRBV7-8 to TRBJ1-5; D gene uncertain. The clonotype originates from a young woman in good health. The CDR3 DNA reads TGTGCCAGCAGCTTAGAACAGATCAATAGCAATCAGCCCCAGCATTTT. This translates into CASSLEQINSNQPQHF.